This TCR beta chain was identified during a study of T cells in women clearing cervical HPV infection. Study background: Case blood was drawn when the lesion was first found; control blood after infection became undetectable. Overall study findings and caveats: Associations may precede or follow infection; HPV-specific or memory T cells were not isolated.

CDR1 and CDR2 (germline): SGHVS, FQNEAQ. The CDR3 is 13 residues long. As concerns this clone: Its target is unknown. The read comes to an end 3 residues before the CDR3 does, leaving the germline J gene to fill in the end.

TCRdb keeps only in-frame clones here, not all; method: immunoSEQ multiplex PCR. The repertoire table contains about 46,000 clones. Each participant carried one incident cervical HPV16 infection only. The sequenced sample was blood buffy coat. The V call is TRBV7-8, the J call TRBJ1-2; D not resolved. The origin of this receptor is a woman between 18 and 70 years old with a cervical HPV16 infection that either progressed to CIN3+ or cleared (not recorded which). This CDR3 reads CASSWAAGETYTF. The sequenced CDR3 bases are TGTGCCAGCAGCTGGGCCGCGGGAGAGACC.